The 22 T cell receptor beta chains in this list originate from one sample, sequenced in a study of blood T cells in healthy people across ages. Using a J-beta primer mix together with a sample-barcoded 5' primer, a second PCR was run for roughly 7 to 12 cycles. TCRdb itself ran the 5' RACE reads through MiXCR, one entry per CDR3 protein. The sample lists 800,000 or so distinct CDR3 sequences, more than 20% seen once, with approximately 4% in the top ten. The data were also submitted as part of a second study, on T cells of mothers and their children.

The sample taken for sequencing was blood. Source of these receptors: a boy younger than 18 in good health.

This chain joins TRBV29-1 and TRBJ2-1; weak D call: TRBD1 (6 bases). V lost 7 bases, J lost 7 bases, and 23 bases lay in between. CDR3 length: 15 residues. The V gene's germline CDR1 is SQVTM and CDR2 ANQGSEA. CDR3 bases: TGCAGCGCCGGCCGCGGACAGCTCTCCTGGAATGAGCAGTTCTTC. Its translation: CSAGRGQLSWNEQFF.

The rearrangement uses TRBV21-1 and TRBJ1-2. TRBV21-1 is flagged as a pseudogene. The CDR3 covers 17 residues. The CDR3 sequence: CASSNPHLLDGNYGYTF. As DNA, the CDR3 is TGTGCCAGCAGCAACCCTCACCTTTTGGACGGAAACTATGGCTACACCTTC.

This clonotype was detected a few times. This rearrangement joins TRBV6-2 or TRBV6-3 to TRBJ2-7; 8 nucleotides agree with TRBD1. V shed 8 bases and J 2 bases; nucleotides not matched to a gene: 5. The CDR3 has 13 amino acids. CDR1 MNHEY and CDR2 SVGEGT come from the germline V gene. The CDR3 protein is CASDRGRPYEQYF. CDR3 DNA: TGTGCCAGCGACAGGGGCCGACCCTACGAGCAGTACTTC.

The chain recombines TRBV25-1 with TRBJ1-2; no firm D call. The CDR3 runs to 14 residues. V was pared by 2 bases and J by 5 bases, with 12 bases between. Germline CDR1 is MGHDK and CDR2 is SYGVNS. This CDR3 is CASSEGERQYGYTF. Here the CDR3 DNA reads TGTGCCAGCAGTGAAGGGGAAAGGCAGTATGGCTACACCTTC.

This chain connects TRBV5-1 to TRBJ2-1; D is possibly TRBD1 or TRBD2 (6 bases each). The germline V gene encodes CDR1 SGHRS and CDR2 YFSETQ. This CDR3 is built from 15 residues. V gave up 2 bases and J gave up 5 bases, with 14 bases separating them. The CDR3: CASSLEGGKDNEQFF. The DNA of the CDR3 is TGCGCCAGCAGCTTAGAGGGGGGCAAGGACAATGAGCAGTTCTTC.

A few counts support this clonotype. This chain connects TRBV24-1 to TRBJ2-2; no clear D. Germline V gene lookup returns CDR1 KGHDR and CDR2 SFDVKD. This CDR3 contains 15 residues. V was shortened by 0 bases and J by 2 bases, with 6 bases between the two germline ends. The CDR3 nucleotides are TGTGCCACCAGTGATTTGGCCAGAAACACCGGGGAGCTGTTTTTT. Translated: CATSDLARNTGELFF.

This rearrangement joins TRBV7-6 to TRBJ2-5, with 7 bases matching TRBD1. The V gene end was trimmed by 1 base and the J gene end by 1 base; junction bases not matched to a gene: 6. CDR3 length: 16 residues. Germline V CDR1 and CDR2: SGHVS, FNYEAQ. The CDR3 DNA reads TGTGCCAGCAGCTTAGTATACGACAGGGCCCAAGAGACCCAGTACTTC. Amino acid sequence: CASSLVYDRAQETQYF.

CDR3 DNA sequence: TGCAGTGCCCGCGACAGGGGGAGTATCGGTGAAGCTTTCTTT. Translating gives CSARDRGSIGEAFF. The V call is TRBV20-1, the J call TRBJ1-1; 9 nucleotides line up with TRBD1. Germline CDR1 is DFQATT and CDR2 is SNEGSKA (reference sequence). Trimming at V came to 6 bases and at J to 7 bases, leaving 12 bases not matched to a gene. The CDR3 spans 14 residues.

The sample holds one count of this clonotype. The chain combines TRBV6-5 with TRBJ2-5; D is unresolved. Between the trimmed V and J ends, which lost 5 bases and 1 base, there was a span of 11 bases. Germline values: CDR1 MNHEY, CDR2 SVGAGI. There are 14 residues in the CDR3. The DNA for the CDR3 is TGTGCCAGCAGTAACCCGGAGTTCCAAGAGACCCAGTACTTC. Protein sequence: CASSNPEFQETQYF.

The V call is TRBV2, the J call TRBJ1-1, with D unresolved. The CDR3 has 13 amino acids. Germline-derived CDR1 and CDR2 are SNHLY and FYNNEI. Trimming removed 11 bases from V and 5 bases from J, with 18 bases in between. The CDR3 nucleotides read TGTGCCTGCGCCACGGGTCGTGATACTGAAGCTTTCTTT. Translation gives CACATGRDTEAFF.

This clonotype was recorded a few times. The chain carries TRBV29-1 and TRBJ2-7; D is tentatively TRBD1 or TRBD2 (5 bases each). V was cut by 1 base and J by 2 bases, with 12 bases left in between. This CDR3 region has 14 residues. CDR1 is SQVTM, CDR2 ANQGSEA, per germline. This chain's CDR3 is CSVEVGRGPYEQYF. DNA for the CDR3: TGCAGCGTTGAAGTGGGTAGGGGACCCTACGAGCAGTACTTC.

J is TRBJ1-1 and V is TRBV12-3 or TRBV12-4, with D unresolved. The CDR3 has 13 residues. V lost 6 bases and J lost 1, with 9 bases in between. CDR3 DNA: TGTGCCAGCAGACCGGACGGGAACACTGAAGCTTTCTTT. Translating gives CASRPDGNTEAFF.

Note on this clonotype: A junction boundary mismatches the germline segment, possibly from a read error. This chain uses TRBV6-1 with TRBJ2-2, with a weak D call TRBD2 (5 bases). This CDR3 contains 16 residues. Germline-derived CDR1 and CDR2 are MNHNS and SASEGT. The CDR3 region is CTSRAVYSLNTGELFF. CDR3 bases: TGTACCAGCAGAGCGGTGTATAGCCTGAACACCGGGGAGCTGTTTTTT.

In this sample, this clonotype turned up a few times. The chain uses TRBV28 and TRBJ1-4; D ambiguous. Trimming shortened V by 3 bases and J by 4 bases, and 12 bases separated the two germline ends. The CDR3 consists of 15 residues. Germline loops: CDR1 MDHEN, CDR2 SYDVKM. The chain's CDR3 is CASSFGGGINEKLFF. The DNA of the CDR3 is TGTGCCAGCAGTTTTGGTGGAGGGATTAATGAAAAACTGTTTTTT.

This clonotype appeared a few times. The V and J genes are TRBV7-8 and TRBJ2-5; 9 nucleotides agree with TRBD2. This CDR3 is 14 amino acids long. CDR1 SGHVS and CDR2 FQNEAQ come from the germline V gene. Trimming cost V 5 bases and J 11 bases; bases outside gene matches: 12. The CDR3 here is CASSPGLADREQYF. The DNA for the CDR3 is TGTGCCAGCAGCCCGGGACTAGCTGATCGGGAGCAGTACTTC.

This clonotype was recorded only once. CDR3 loop: CASSLMAGTGESNQPQHF. The CDR3 coding sequence is TGTGCCAGCAGCTTAATGGCGGGAACGGGTGAAAGCAATCAGCCCCAGCATTTT. V is TRBV7-2 and J is TRBJ1-5; D is unresolved. The germline gives CDR1 SGHTA, CDR2 FQGNSA. Trimming pared 2 bases from V and 1 base from J, leaving 18 bases between. CDR3 length equals 18 residues.

The V call is TRBV7-9, the J call TRBJ2-3; D possibly corresponds to TRBD1 (5 bases). CDR3 length: 16 residues. Trimming stripped 3 bases from V and 2 bases from J, with 15 bases between. Germline V gene data show CDR1 as SEHNR and CDR2 as FQNEAQ (reference sequence). CDR3 residues: CASSFLQATHTDTQYF. The CDR3 coding sequence is TGTGCCAGCAGCTTTTTACAGGCCACTCACACAGATACGCAGTATTTT.

Only a few counts were recorded for this clonotype. J is TRBJ2-1 and V is TRBV30, with D possibly TRBD2 on 5 matching bases. This CDR3 comprises 13 residues. The V gene's germline CDR1 is GTSNPN and CDR2 SVGIG (reference sequence). The V gene lost 7 bases and the J gene lost 6 bases, with 16 bases spanning the gap. CDR3 protein: CAYLKRNSNEQFF. The CDR3 bases are TGTGCCTATTTGAAGCGGAATTCCAATGAGCAGTTCTTC.

The table lists this clonotype with a few counts. The chain recombines TRBV5-1 with TRBJ2-3; TRBD1 matches at 8 bases. The CDR3 has 14 residues. J was trimmed by 5 bases and V by 4 bases; bases with no gene match: 6. Germline CDR1 and CDR2: SGHRS and YFSETQ. The CDR3 is CASSPSDRGDTQYF. As DNA, the CDR3 is TGCGCCAGCAGCCCGTCCGACAGGGGAGATACGCAGTATTTT.

This clonotype was observed a few times. The rearrangement uses TRBV2 and TRBJ2-1, with TRBD2 identical over 10 bases. V was pared by 8 bases and J by 2 bases, with 6 bases of the junction left unmatched. This CDR3 contains 15 residues. Per germline, CDR1 SNHLY and CDR2 FYNNEI. The CDR3 loop reads CASLGLALTYNEQFF. The CDR3 DNA follows: TGTGCCAGCCTGGGACTAGCGTTAACCTACAATGAGCAGTTCTTC.

This chain links TRBV6-5 with TRBJ1-1; perhaps TRBD1 as D (6 bases). From germline, CDR1 is MNHEY and CDR2 SVGAGI. Trimming stripped 6 bases from V and 4 bases from J, with 15 bases between. This CDR3 has 14 residues. The CDR3 spells CASSLLGQSTEAFF. The CDR3 nucleotides read TGTGCCAGCAGCCTACTTGGACAGTCCACTGAAGCTTTCTTT.

There are a few counts of this clonotype. The chain is built from TRBV29-1 and TRBJ2-1, with 13 positions matching TRBD2. With 7 bases clipped from V and 0 bases from J, the junction kept 15 bases outside the gene matches. Germline CDR1 and CDR2: SQVTM and ANQGSEA. This CDR3 region has 19 residues. The CDR3 DNA follows: TGCAGCGCTCCCTCACCGGGACTAGCGGGGCAGAGCTCCTACAATGAGCAGTTCTTC. It specifies CSAPSPGLAGQSSYNEQFF.